These T cell receptor beta chains were read from a single sample in a study of cytomegalovirus exposure and HLA in healthy donors. The protocol was immunoSEQ multiplex PCR, while the TCRdb copy is restricted to in-frame clones and leaves out a portion. The sample comprises about 190,000 clones, approximately 80% of which are singletons, and about 1.1% rests with the top ten. Sequencing was carried out using PBMCs. Receptors were obtained from a woman in her forties in good health and CMV-seronegative. Each CDR3 is given with its conserved first and last residue. The D gene is left open where the match is weak. The listing skips clone size in some rows; elsewhere it reads once, few, many or a size class.

TRBD2,TRBV10-3,NA,TRBJ2-1,CAISASGRESEQFF,TGTGCCATCAGTGCTAGCGGGAGGGAAAGTGAGCAGTTCTTC
NA,TRBV11-3,NA,TRBJ2-7,CASSERESYEQYF,TGTGCCAGCAGCGAACGGGAGTCCTACGAGCAGTACTTC
NA,TRBV11-3,NA,TRBJ1-1,CASSLGAGQQAFF,TGTGCCAGCAGCTTAGGGGCAGGCCAACAAGCTTTCTTT
NA,TRBV6-1,NA,TRBJ1-2,CASSETTVQRYTF,TGTGCCAGCAGTGAAACAACAGTTCAGCGCTACACCTTC
NA,TRBV28,NA,TRBJ1-2,CASSPEPLTRGYTF,TGTGCCAGCAGTCCGGAACCCTTGACTCGTGGCTACACCTTC
TRBD1,TRBV12-5,NA,TRBJ1-4,CASGIDRVANEKLFF,TGTGCTAGTGGTATTGACAGGGTGGCTAATGAAAAACTGTTTTTT
NA,TRBV5-1,NA,TRBJ1-1,CASSLERQEAFF,TGCGCCAGCAGCTTGGAAAGACAGGAAGCTTTCTTT
TRBD2,TRBV30,NA,TRBJ2-3,CASGQRTSTF,TGTGCCTCAGGCCAACGGACTAGCACTTTT
TRBD1,TRBV5-1,NA,TRBJ1-2,CASSLQGAGGYTF,TGCGCCAGCAGCTTACAGGGGGCTGGTGGCTACACCTTC
TRBD1,TRBV7-2,NA,TRBJ2-5,CASSLQGAIGETQYF,TGTGCCAGCAGCTTACAGGGGGCGATCGGAGAGACCCAGTACTTC
NA,TRBV30,NA,TRBJ2-3,CAWKYSMLEVTDTQYF,TGTGCCTGGAAGTATTCGATGTTAGAGGTAACAGATACGCAGTATTTT
NA,TRBV27,NA,TRBJ1-2,CASSFIGDNYGYTF,TGTGCCAGCAGTTTTATCGGGGATAACTATGGCTACACCTTC
NA,TRBV18,NA,TRBJ2-7,CASSSADTYEQYF,TGTGCCAGCTCCTCCGCAGACACCTACGAGCAGTACTTC
TRBD2,TRBV27,few,TRBJ2-1,CASSLSLAGGEQFF,TGTGCCAGCAGTTTATCGTTAGCGGGAGGTGAGCAGTTCTTC
NA,TRBV30,once,TRBJ2-5,CAWSVGGTVKETQYF,TGTGCCTGGAGTGTCGGCGGGACAGTTAAAGAGACCCAGTACTTC
TRBD1,TRBV12-5,NA,TRBJ1-2,CASGLKGADSNYGYTF,TGTGCTAGTGGTTTGAAGGGGGCGGACTCCAACTATGGCTACACCTTC
TRBD1,TRBV6-1,NA,TRBJ1-1,CATQGTGARNTEAFF,TGTGCCACCCAGGGGACAGGGGCGCGGAACACTGAAGCTTTCTTT
TRBD1,TRBV7-2,NA,TRBJ1-2,CASSQTGPGYGYTF,TGTGCCAGCAGCCAGACAGGGCCTGGGTATGGCTACACCTTC
TRBD2,TRBV11-3,NA,TRBJ2-5,CASSLMGLKETQYF,TGTGCCAGCAGCTTGATGGGACTAAAGGAGACCCAGTACTTC
NA,TRBV5-1,NA,TRBJ1-1,CASSLPPNTEAFF,TGCGCCAGCAGCTTGCCCCCAAACACTGAAGCTTTCTTT
NA,TRBV6-6,NA,TRBJ2-3,CASKFAGFSTDTQYF,TGTGCCAGCAAATTTGCAGGGTTTAGTACAGATACGCAGTATTTT
NA,TRBV7-2,NA,TRBJ1-1,CASSPLGGSTEAFF,TGTGCCAGCAGTCCACTCGGGGGATCCACTGAAGCTTTCTTT
TRBD2,TRBV9,NA,TRBJ2-1,CASSVAAGRANEQFF,TGTGCCAGCAGCGTCGCGGCGGGGAGGGCAAATGAGCAGTTCTTC
NA,TRBV4-3,NA,TRBJ1-4,CASSLRVNEKLFF,TGCGCCAGCAGCCTACGAGTGAATGAAAAACTGTTTTTT
NA,TRBV14,NA,TRBJ2-7,CASSQSGYEQYF,TGTGCCAGCAGCCAATCGGGCTACGAGCAGTACTTC
NA,TRBV27,NA,TRBJ1-2,CASSLWGGYGYTF,TGTGCCAGCAGTTTATGGGGGGGATATGGCTACACCTTC
NA,TRBV7-3,NA,TRBJ2-1,CASRFLTVAGEQFF,TGTGCCAGCAGGTTCTTAACTGTTGCGGGGGAGCAGTTCTTC
TRBD1,TRBV6-4,once,TRBJ1-4,CASSGQGADGEKLFF,TGTGCCAGCAGTGGACAGGGGGCCGACGGAGAAAAACTGTTTTTT
NA,TRBV19,NA,TRBJ1-4,CASSIDLETNEKLFF,TGTGCCAGTAGTATAGATCTTGAGACTAATGAAAAACTGTTTTTT
TRBD2,TRBV19,NA,TRBJ2-1,CASSPNSGRGGYNEQFF,TGTGCCAGTAGCCCCAATAGCGGGAGGGGGGGGTACAATGAGCAGTTCTTC
NA,TRBV2,NA,TRBJ2-1,CASRRTANEQFF,TGTGCCAGCAGAAGGACAGCGAATGAGCAGTTCTTC
TRBD2,TRBV9,NA,TRBJ2-7,CASSVASGSYEQYF,TGTGCCAGCAGCGTAGCTAGCGGCTCCTACGAGCAGTACTTC
TRBD2,TRBV4-1,many,TRBJ2-1,CASSQGFSGSNNEQFF,TGCGCCAGCAGCCAAGGATTTAGCGGGAGTAACAATGAGCAGTTCTTC
TRBD2,TRBV11-3,NA,TRBJ2-7,CASSLRLAGGNYEQYF,TGTGCCAGCAGCTTACGGCTAGCGGGAGGTAACTACGAGCAGTACTTC
NA,TRBV5-1,NA,TRBJ2-7,CASSPPTGSNDEQYF,TGCGCCAGCAGCCCTCCTACGGGGTCCAATGACGAGCAGTACTTC
NA,TRBV19,NA,TRBJ2-6,CASSVQGANVLTF,TGTGCCAGTAGCGTACAGGGGGCCAACGTCCTGACTTTC
NA,TRBV19,NA,TRBJ2-5,CASSRNRGPGSKTQYF,TGTGCCAGTAGTCGGAACCGTGGGCCGGGGAGTAAGACCCAGTACTTC
TRBD2,TRBV9,NA,TRBJ2-2,CASSPRLAANTGELFF,TGTGCCAGCAGCCCGCGACTAGCGGCGAACACCGGGGAGCTGTTTTTT
NA,TRBV29-1,few,TRBJ1-1,CSVDGGMYTEAFF,TGCAGCGTTGACGGGGGGATGTACACTGAAGCTTTCTTT
NA,TRBV15,NA,TRBJ2-3,CATSRPPGTDTQYF,TGTGCCACCAGCAGGCCCCCAGGGACAGATACGCAGTATTTT
NA,TRBV27,few,TRBJ2-5,CASSLAWGGKETQYF,TGTGCCAGCAGTTTAGCATGGGGGGGCAAAGAGACCCAGTACTTC
NA,TRBV7-9,NA,TRBJ1-4,CASSSPGTRTPLSAEKLFF,TGTGCCAGCAGTTCACCCGGGACTCGCACTCCGCTTTCTGCCGAAAAACTGTTTTTT
NA,TRBV7-6,NA,TRBJ2-3,CASSLGWGVDTDTQYF,TGTGCCAGCAGCTTAGGGTGGGGAGTTGACACAGATACGCAGTATTTT
NA,TRBV2,NA,TRBJ2-1,CASIRGRGNNEQFF,TGTGCCAGCATACGTGGGAGAGGGAACAATGAGCAGTTCTTC
NA,TRBV11-3,NA,TRBJ2-5,CASSLVGQETQYF,TGTGCCAGCAGCTTAGTGGGCCAGGAGACCCAGTACTTC
TRBD1,TRBV6-5,NA,TRBJ2-5,CASSAGQGRETQYF,TGTGCCAGCAGTGCCGGACAGGGGCGAGAGACCCAGTACTTC
TRBD1,TRBV12-5,NA,TRBJ2-4,CASGSSYGQGQNIQYF,TGTGCTAGTGGTTCCAGTTACGGACAGGGGCAGAACATTCAGTACTTC
NA,TRBV10-3,NA,TRBJ2-1,CAISQWERGLGRNEQFF,TGTGCCATCAGTCAATGGGAAAGAGGGTTAGGTAGGAATGAGCAGTTCTTC
TRBD1,TRBV5-8,NA,TRBJ1-6,CASSAPDRDSPLHF,TGTGCCAGCAGTGCGCCGGACAGGGATTCACCCCTCCACTTT
TRBD2,TRBV28,NA,TRBJ2-5,CATRTSGPRAETQYF,TGTGCCACCCGGACTAGCGGGCCCCGGGCAGAGACCCAGTACTTC
NA,TRBV5-1,NA,TRBJ1-1,CASSPDTVNTEAFF,TGCGCCAGCAGCCCGGACACCGTAAACACTGAAGCTTTCTTT
NA,TRBV9,NA,TRBJ2-5,CASSPFQETQYF,TGTGCCAGCAGCCCCTTCCAAGAGACCCAGTACTTC
TRBD1,TRBV18,NA,TRBJ2-2,CASSRDSINTGELFF,TGTGCCAGCTCACGGGACAGTATAAACACCGGGGAGCTGTTTTTT
TRBD2,TRBV10-3,NA,TRBJ2-5,CAISGSGRAPYQETQYF,TGTGCCATCAGTGGAAGCGGGAGGGCCCCGTACCAAGAGACCCAGTACTTC